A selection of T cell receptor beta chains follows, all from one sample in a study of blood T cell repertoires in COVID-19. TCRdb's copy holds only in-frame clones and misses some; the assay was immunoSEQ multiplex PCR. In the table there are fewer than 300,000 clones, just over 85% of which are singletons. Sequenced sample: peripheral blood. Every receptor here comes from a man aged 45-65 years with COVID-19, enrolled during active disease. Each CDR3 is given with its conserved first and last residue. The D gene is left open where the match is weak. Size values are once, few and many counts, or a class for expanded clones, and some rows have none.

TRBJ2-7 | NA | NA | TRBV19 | CASSISGLAVYEQYF | TGTGCCAGTAGTATTTCAGGTTTGGCTGTCTACGAGCAGTACTTC
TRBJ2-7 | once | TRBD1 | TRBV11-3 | CASSWGTGGAYEQYF | TGTGCCAGCAGCTGGGGTACAGGGGGCGCGTACGAGCAGTACTTC
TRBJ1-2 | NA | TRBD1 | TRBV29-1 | CSVLTGNYGYTF | TGCAGCGTTCTGACAGGGAACTATGGCTACACCTTC
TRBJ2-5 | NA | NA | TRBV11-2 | CASSLETRETQYF | TGTGCCAGCAGCTTAGAAACCAGAGAGACCCAGTACTTC
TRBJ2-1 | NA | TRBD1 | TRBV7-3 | CASSLDRGNEQFF | TGTGCCAGCAGCTTAGACAGGGGGAATGAGCAGTTCTTC
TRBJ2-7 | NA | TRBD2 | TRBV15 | CATSRDQGLGEQYF | TGTGCCACCAGCAGAGATCAAGGACTAGGTGAGCAGTACTTC
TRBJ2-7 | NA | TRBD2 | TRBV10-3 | CAISEPLTSGKNEQYF | TGTGCCATCAGTGAGCCCCTGACTAGCGGGAAGAACGAGCAGTACTTC
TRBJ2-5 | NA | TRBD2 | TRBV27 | CASSLSGRAGETQYF | TGTGCCAGCAGTTTGAGCGGGAGGGCCGGGGAGACCCAGTACTTC
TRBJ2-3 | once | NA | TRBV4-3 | CASSQDQVPSTDTQYF | TGCGCCAGCAGCCAAGATCAGGTACCGAGCACAGATACGCAGTATTTT
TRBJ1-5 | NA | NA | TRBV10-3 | CAITGDSNQPQHF | TGTGCCATCACAGGTGATAGCAATCAGCCCCAGCATTTT
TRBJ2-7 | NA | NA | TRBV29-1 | CSVARKQSYEQYF | TGCAGCGTTGCCCGCAAACAGTCCTACGAGCAGTACTTC
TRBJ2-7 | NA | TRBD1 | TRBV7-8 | CASSLGDRQGQYF | TGTGCCAGCAGCTTAGGGGACAGGCAGGGGCAGTACTTC
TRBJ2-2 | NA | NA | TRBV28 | CASSETNTGELFF | TGTGCCAGCAGCGAAACTAACACCGGGGAGCTGTTTTTT
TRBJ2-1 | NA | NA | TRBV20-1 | CSAGKNEQFF | TGCAGCGCAGGGAAAAATGAGCAGTTCTTC
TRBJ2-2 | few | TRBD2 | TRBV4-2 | CASSPTSGRAAGELFF | TGTGCCAGCAGCCCGACTAGCGGGAGGGCCGCCGGGGAGCTGTTTTTT
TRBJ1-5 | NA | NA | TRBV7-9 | CASSPQGGSNQPQHF | TGTGCCAGCAGCCCGCAGGGTGGGAGCAATCAGCCCCAGCATTTT
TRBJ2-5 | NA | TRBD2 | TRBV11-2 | CASSLDVLTSGGLYQETQYF | TGTGCCAGCAGCTTAGATGTTTTGACTAGCGGGGGTTTGTACCAAGAGACCCAGTACTTC
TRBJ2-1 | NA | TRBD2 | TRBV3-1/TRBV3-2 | CASSQERTSGNEQFF | TGTGCCAGCAGCCAAGAGAGGACTAGCGGGAATGAGCAGTTCTTC
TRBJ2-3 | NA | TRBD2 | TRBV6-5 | CASTPAGVGTDTQYF | TGTGCCAGCACTCCCGCGGGGGTAGGCACAGATACGCAGTATTTT
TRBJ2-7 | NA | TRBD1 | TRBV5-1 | CASSPGTAYEQYF | TGCGCCAGCAGCCCCGGGACAGCCTACGAGCAGTACTTC
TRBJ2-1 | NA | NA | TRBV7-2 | CASSGGAGNEQFF | TGTGCCAGCAGCGGGGGGGCGGGCAATGAGCAGTTCTTC
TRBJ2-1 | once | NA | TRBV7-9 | CASSLGLSGDEQFF | TGTGCCAGCAGCTTGGGACTTTCTGGCGATGAGCAGTTCTTC
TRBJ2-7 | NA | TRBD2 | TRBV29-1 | CSVAGLAGSEQYF | TGCAGCGTAGCGGGACTAGCGGGAAGTGAGCAGTACTTC
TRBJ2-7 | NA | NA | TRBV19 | CASSMRSSSYEQYF | TGTGCCAGTAGTATGAGGAGTAGCTCCTACGAGCAGTACTTC
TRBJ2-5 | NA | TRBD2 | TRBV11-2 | CASSLGGGLGETQYF | TGTGCCAGCAGCTTGGGGGGGGGTTTGGGAGAGACCCAGTACTTC
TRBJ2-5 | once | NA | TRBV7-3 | CASSLGDQETQYF | TGTGCCAGCAGCCTAGGAGATCAAGAGACCCAGTACTTC
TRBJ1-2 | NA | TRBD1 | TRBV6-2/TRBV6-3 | CASSYAGQRYGYTF | TGTGCCAGCAGTTACGCGGGACAGCGTTATGGCTACACCTTC
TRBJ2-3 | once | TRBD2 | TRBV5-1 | CASSLGLAGGPSSGTDTQYF | TGCGCCAGCAGCTTGGGACTAGCGGGAGGGCCCTCTAGTGGCACAGATACGCAGTATTTT
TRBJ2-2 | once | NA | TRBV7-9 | CASIGRGRANTGELFF | TGTGCCAGCATCGGCAGGGGCCGTGCGAACACCGGGGAGCTGTTTTTT
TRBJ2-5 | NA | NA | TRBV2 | CASRDKQRETQYF | TGTGCCAGCCGGGACAAACAAAGGGAGACCCAGTACTTC
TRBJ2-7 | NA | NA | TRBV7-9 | CASSPLFNSYEQYF | TGTGCCAGCAGCCCTCTCTTTAACTCCTACGAGCAGTACTTC
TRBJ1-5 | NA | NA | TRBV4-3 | CASSQETDSNQPQHF | TGCGCCAGCAGCCAGGAGACAGATAGCAATCAGCCCCAGCATTTT
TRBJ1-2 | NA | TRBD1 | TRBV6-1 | CASSERETGSGYTF | TGTGCCAGCAGTGAGAGGGAGACAGGGAGTGGCTACACCTTC
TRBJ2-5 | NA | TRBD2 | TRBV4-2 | CASSLGDSGTQETQYF | TGTGCCAGCAGCCTAGGTGATAGCGGGACCCAAGAGACCCAGTACTTC
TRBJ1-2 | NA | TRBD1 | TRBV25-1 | CASSGTGKVGYTF | TGTGCCAGCAGTGGGACAGGGAAGGTCGGCTACACCTTC
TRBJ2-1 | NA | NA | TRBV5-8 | CASSLQLANNEQFF | TGTGCCAGCAGCTTGCAGCTAGCGAACAATGAGCAGTTCTTC
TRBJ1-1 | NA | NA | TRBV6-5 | CASSYGDTFEAFF | TGTGCCAGCAGTTACGGGGACACGTTTGAAGCTTTCTTT
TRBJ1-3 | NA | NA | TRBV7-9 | CASSAQWSRNSGNTIYF | TGTGCCAGCAGCGCACAGTGGTCCCGGAACTCTGGAAACACCATATATTTT
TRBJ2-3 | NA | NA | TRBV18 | CASSPDYRTQYF | TGTGCCAGCTCACCGGACTATAGGACGCAGTATTTT
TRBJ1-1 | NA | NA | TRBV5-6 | CASRWQNTNTEAFF | TGTGCCAGCAGGTGGCAGAATACGAACACTGAAGCTTTCTTT
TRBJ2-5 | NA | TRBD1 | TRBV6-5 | CASTSRTGGRETQYF | TGTGCCAGCACTTCCCGGACAGGGGGCAGGGAGACCCAGTACTTC
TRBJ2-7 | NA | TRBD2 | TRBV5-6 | CASSTGTSGRVYEQYF | TGTGCCAGCAGCACCGGGACTAGCGGGAGGGTCTACGAGCAGTACTTC
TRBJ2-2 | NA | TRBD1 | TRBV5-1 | CASSPAQGANTGELFF | TGCGCCAGCAGCCCGGCACAGGGGGCGAACACCGGGGAGCTGTTTTTT
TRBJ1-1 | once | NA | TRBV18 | CASSPADLNTEAFF | TGTGCCAGCTCACCGGCGGACTTGAACACTGAAGCTTTCTTT
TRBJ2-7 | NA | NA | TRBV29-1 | CSVGGRGGTYEQYF | TGCAGCGTTGGAGGCAGGGGCGGCACCTACGAGCAGTACTTC
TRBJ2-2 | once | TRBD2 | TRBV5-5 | CASSLAGGRTGELFF | TGTGCCAGCAGCTTGGCGGGGGGGAGGACCGGGGAGCTGTTTTTT
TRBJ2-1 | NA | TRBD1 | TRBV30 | CASTPRGRWSSEQFF | TGTGCCTCCACTCCCAGGGGGCGCTGGTCGAGTGAGCAGTTCTTC
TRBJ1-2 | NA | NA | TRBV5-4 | CASSLGQTPPLGYTF | TGTGCCAGCAGCTTGGGACAAACACCACCTCTTGGCTACACCTTC
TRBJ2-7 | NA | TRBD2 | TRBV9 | CASSVDIGEGFTYEQYF | TGTGCCAGCAGCGTAGATATTGGGGAGGGTTTCACCTACGAGCAGTACTTC
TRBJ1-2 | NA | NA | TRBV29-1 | CSVEEIQGSGYTF | TGCAGCGTTGAAGAGATACAGGGCTCTGGCTACACCTTC
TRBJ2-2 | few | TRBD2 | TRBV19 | CASTVSGRPGELFF | TGTGCCAGTACGGTTAGCGGGAGACCCGGGGAGCTGTTTTTT
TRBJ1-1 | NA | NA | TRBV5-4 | CASSLTGRGNTEAFF | TGTGCCAGCAGCTTGACAGGTAGGGGGAACACTGAAGCTTTCTTT
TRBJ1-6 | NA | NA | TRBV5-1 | CASSPGHNNSPLHF | TGCGCCAGCAGCCCGGGACACAATAATTCACCCCTCCACTTT
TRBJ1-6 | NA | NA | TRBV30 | CAWSEPYSPLHF | TGTGCCTGGAGTGAGCCTTATTCACCCCTCCACTTT
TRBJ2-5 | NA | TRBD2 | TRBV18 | CASSPNSLAGEETQYF | TGTGCCAGCTCACCTAACTCACTAGCGGGGGAAGAGACCCAGTACTTC
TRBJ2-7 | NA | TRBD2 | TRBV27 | CASSSRTSGSSYEQYF | TGTGCCAGCAGTTCGAGGACTAGCGGGTCCTCCTACGAGCAGTACTTC
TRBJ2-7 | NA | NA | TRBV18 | CASSTGSNYEQYF | TGTGCCAGCTCAACAGGGAGTAACTACGAGCAGTACTTC
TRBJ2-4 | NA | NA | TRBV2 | CASSDLGGSAKNIQYF | TGTGCCAGCAGTGACCTTGGGGGGTCGGCCAAAAACATTCAGTACTTC